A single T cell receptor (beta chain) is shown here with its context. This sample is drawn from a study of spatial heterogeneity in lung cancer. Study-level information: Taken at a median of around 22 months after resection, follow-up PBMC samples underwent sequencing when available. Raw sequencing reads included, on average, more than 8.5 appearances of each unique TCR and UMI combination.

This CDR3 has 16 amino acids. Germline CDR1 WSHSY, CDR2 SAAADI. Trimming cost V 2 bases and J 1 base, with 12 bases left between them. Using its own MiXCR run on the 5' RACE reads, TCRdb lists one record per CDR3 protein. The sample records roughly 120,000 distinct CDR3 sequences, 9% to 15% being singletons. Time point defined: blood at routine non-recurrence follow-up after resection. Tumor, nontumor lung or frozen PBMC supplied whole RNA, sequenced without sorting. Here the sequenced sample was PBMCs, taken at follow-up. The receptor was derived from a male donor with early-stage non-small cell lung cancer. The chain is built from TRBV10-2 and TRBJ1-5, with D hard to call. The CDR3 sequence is CASSEGGRKSNQPQHF. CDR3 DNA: TGCGCCAGCAGTGAGGGAGGGAGGAAGAGCAATCAGCCCCAGCATTTT.